This T cell receptor beta chain was recovered during a study of blood T cell repertoires in COVID-19. On the study more broadly: The United States, Italy and Spain provided the acute and convalescent COVID-19 samples.

J lost 7 bases, V lost 4 bases, and 11 bases had no gene match. Germline V CDR1 and CDR2: SGHDT, YYEEEE. The CDR3 loop spans 14 amino acids. In the study's own analysis: Amplification of reference gene primers provided the estimated nucleated cell counts. Sequencing used immunoSEQ multiplex PCR; TCRdb keeps in-frame clones, though not all of them. V and J calls and clone size follow that table, whereas D and trimming were derived from the DNA. The sample has about 120,000 clones; roughly 81% are singletons. V is TRBV5-6 and J is TRBJ2-7; 7 bases map to TRBD2. Sequenced sample: peripheral blood. This clonotype originated in a human donor in a cohort sampled during active COVID-19. CDR3 sequence: CASSPRLGGEEQYF. The CDR3, as DNA: TGTGCCAGCAGCCCCCGACTGGGGGGGGAGGAGCAGTACTTC. The full variable domain, rest sourced from reference TRBV5-6 and TRBJ2-7, is DAGVTQSPTHLIKTRGQQVTLRCSPKSGHDTVSWYQQALGQGPQFIFQYYEEEERQRGNFPDRFSGHQFPNYSSELNVNALLLGDSALYLCASSPRLGGEEQYFGPGTRLTVT.